These T cell receptor beta chains were read from a single sample in a study of blood T cells in healthy people across ages. TCRdb independently ran MiXCR on the 5' RACE reads; one entry per CDR3 protein. The data show about 1,400,000 distinct CDR3 sequences, 35% to 45% seen once. The specimen was blood. The receptors here all came from a woman between 18 and 29 years old in good health. Both conserved end residues are trimmed from each CDR3.

j_gene: TRBJ1-4; v_gene: TRBV6-5; CDR3aa: ASRQTGGIEKLF
j_gene: TRBJ1-6; v_gene: TRBV6-1; CDR3aa: ARSVNRGESPLH
j_gene: TRBJ2-2; v_gene: TRBV2; CDR3aa: ASSDRGIKSGELF
j_gene: TRBJ2-3; v_gene: TRBV20-1; CDR3aa: SARKTLALDTQY
j_gene: TRBJ2-1; v_gene: TRBV5-1; CDR3aa: ASSAGLADNEQF
j_gene: TRBJ1-1; v_gene: TRBV7-8; CDR3aa: ASSLAAGTGVGGTEAF
j_gene: TRBJ2-3; v_gene: TRBV9; CDR3aa: VSSVATWTRASTDTQY
j_gene: TRBJ2-1; v_gene: TRBV5-1; CDR3aa: ASSLPTSGRNNEQF
j_gene: TRBJ2-3; v_gene: TRBV7-2; CDR3aa: ASSLLRTGVTDTQY
j_gene: TRBJ2-3; v_gene: TRBV11-2; CDR3aa: ASSLALSSTDTQY
j_gene: TRBJ2-7; v_gene: TRBV24-1; CDR3aa: ATSDGHISNEQY
j_gene: TRBJ2-7; v_gene: TRBV3-1; CDR3aa: ASSPGGWQENEQY
j_gene: TRBJ1-2; v_gene: TRBV5-1; CDR3aa: ANNDGGAYGYT
j_gene: TRBJ1-2; v_gene: TRBV7-8; CDR3aa: ASSRNRVDRQNYGYT
j_gene: TRBJ2-3; v_gene: TRBV20-1; CDR3aa: SARDRRLAASTDTQY
j_gene: TRBJ2-7; v_gene: TRBV7-9; CDR3aa: ASSTGQSPYEQY
j_gene: TRBJ2-3; v_gene: TRBV20-1; CDR3aa: SARVRTWVTDTQY
j_gene: TRBJ2-5; v_gene: TRBV7-8; CDR3aa: ASSLGALAGAQETQY
j_gene: TRBJ2-7; v_gene: TRBV3-1; CDR3aa: ASSKTSGGPLQY
j_gene: TRBJ1-5; v_gene: TRBV20-1; CDR3aa: SARATSVGNQPQH
j_gene: TRBJ2-3; v_gene: TRBV20-1; CDR3aa: SASLASGGNTDTQY